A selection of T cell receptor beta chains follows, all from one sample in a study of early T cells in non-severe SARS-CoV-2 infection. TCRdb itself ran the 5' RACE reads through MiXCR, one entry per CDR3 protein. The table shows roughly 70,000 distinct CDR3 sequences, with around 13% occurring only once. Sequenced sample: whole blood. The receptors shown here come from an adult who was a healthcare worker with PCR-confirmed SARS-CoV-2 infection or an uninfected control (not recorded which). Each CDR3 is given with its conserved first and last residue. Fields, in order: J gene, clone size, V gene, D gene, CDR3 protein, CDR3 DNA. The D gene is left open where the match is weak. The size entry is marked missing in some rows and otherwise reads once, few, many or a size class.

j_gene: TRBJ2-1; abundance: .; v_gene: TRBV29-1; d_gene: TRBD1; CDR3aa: CSVETGARNEQFF; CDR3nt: TGCAGCGTGGAGACAGGGGCTCGGAATGAGCAGTTCTTC
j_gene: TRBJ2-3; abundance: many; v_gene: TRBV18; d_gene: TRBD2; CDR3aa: CASSPLAGATDTQYF; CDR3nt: TGTGCCAGCTCACCACTAGCGGGGGCCACAGATACGCAGTATTTT
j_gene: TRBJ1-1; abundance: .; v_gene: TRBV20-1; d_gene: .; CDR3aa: CSAVGGGGTEAFF; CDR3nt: TGCAGTGCTGTCGGAGGCGGGGGCACTGAAGCTTTCTTT
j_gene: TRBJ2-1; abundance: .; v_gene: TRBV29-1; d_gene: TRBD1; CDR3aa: CSVGGQVLNEQFF; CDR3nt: TGCAGCGTTGGGGGACAGGTTCTGAATGAGCAGTTCTTC
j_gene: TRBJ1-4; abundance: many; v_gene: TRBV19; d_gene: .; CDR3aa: CASSPDEKLFF; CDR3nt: TGTGCCAGTAGTCCAGACGAAAAACTGTTTTTT
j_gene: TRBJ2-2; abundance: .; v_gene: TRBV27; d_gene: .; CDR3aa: CASSAWRGTGELFF; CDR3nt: TGTGCCAGCAGTGCGTGGAGGGGGACCGGGGAGCTGTTTTTT
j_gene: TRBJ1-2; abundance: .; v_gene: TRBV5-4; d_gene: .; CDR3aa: CASSSLGGGYGYTF; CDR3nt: TGTGCCAGCAGCTCCCTTGGGGGAGGGTATGGCTACACCTTC
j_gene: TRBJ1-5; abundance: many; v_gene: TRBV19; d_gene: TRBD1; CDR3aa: CASSTPGQLHQPQHF; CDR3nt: TGTGCCAGTAGTACGCCGGGACAGCTACATCAGCCCCAGCATTTT
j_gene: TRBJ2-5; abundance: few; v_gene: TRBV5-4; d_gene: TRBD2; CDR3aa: CASSSLPRREGGETQYF; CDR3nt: TGTGCCAGCAGCTCGCTCCCCAGACGGGAGGGCGGAGAGACCCAGTACTTC
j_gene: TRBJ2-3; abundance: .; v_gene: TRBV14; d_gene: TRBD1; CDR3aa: CASSRNQDRSDTQYF; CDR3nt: TGTGCCAGCAGCCGAAACCAGGACAGGTCAGATACGCAGTATTTT
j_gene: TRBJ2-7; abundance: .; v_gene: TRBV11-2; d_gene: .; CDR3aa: CASGRRRQISNEQYF; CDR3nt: TGTGCCAGCGGCCGCCGAAGACAGATCAGCAACGAGCAGTACTTC
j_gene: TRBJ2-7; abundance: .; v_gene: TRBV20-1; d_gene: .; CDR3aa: CSARTFAGYEQYF; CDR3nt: TGCAGTGCTAGGACTTTTGCGGGGTACGAGCAGTACTTC
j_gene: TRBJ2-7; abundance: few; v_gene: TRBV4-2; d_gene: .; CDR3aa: CASSQDWPVYEQYF; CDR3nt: TGTGCCAGCAGCCAAGATTGGCCTGTTTACGAGCAGTACTTC
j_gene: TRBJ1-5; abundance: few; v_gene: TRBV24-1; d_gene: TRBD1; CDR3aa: CATSATGDRGFRNQPQHF; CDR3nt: TGTGCCACCAGTGCGACCGGGGACAGGGGTTTTCGAAATCAGCCCCAGCATTTC
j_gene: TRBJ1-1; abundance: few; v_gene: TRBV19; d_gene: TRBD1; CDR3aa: CVSTRGNRGSTEAFF; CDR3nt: TGTGTCAGTACTAGAGGGAACAGGGGAAGCACTGAAGCTTTCTTT
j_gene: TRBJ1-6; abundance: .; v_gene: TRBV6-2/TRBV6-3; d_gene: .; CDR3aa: CASTPSGARNSPLHF; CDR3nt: TGTGCCAGCACTCCTAGCGGGGCTCGGAATTCACCCCTCCACTTT
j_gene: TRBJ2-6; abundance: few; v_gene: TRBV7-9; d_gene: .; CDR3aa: CASSSRPGSGANVLTF; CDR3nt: TGTGCCAGCAGCTCGAGGCCCGGTTCTGGGGCCAACGTCCTGACTTTC
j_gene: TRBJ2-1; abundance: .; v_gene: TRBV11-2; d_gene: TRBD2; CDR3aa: CASSLVSGGNEQFF; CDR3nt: TGTGCCAGCAGCTTAGTGAGCGGGGGGAATGAGCAGTTCTTC
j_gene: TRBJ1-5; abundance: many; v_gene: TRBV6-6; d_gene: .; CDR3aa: CASSFQGIQPQHF; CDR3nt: TGTGCCAGCAGTTTCCAGGGAATCCAGCCCCAGCATTTT
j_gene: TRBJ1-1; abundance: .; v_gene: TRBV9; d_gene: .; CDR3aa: CASSAKPGTGTEAFF; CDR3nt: TGTGCCAGCAGCGCAAAACCGGGGACCGGGACTGAAGCTTTCTTT
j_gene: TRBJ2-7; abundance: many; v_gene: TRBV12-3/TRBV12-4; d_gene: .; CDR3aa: CASSSRGGQYF; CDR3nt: TGTGCCAGCAGTTCCAGGGGGGGGCAGTACTTC
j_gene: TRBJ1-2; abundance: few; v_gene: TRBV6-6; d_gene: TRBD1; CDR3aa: CASSPRTGEVYGYTF; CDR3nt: TGTGCCAGCAGCCCTCGGACAGGGGAGGTCTATGGCTACACCTTC
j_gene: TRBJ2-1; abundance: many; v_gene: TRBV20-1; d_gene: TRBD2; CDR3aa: CSAHREGGLSNEQFF; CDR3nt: TGCAGTGCTCACCGGGAGGGGGGATTAAGTAATGAGCAGTTCTTC
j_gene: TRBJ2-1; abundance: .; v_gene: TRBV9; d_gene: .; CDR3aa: CASSVGSQLTGNEQFF; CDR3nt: TGTGCCAGCAGCGTAGGTAGTCAGCTCACAGGGAATGAGCAGTTCTTC
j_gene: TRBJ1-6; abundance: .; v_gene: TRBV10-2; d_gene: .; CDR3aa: CASSGGINSPLHF; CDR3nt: TGCGCCAGCAGTGGGGGAATCAATTCACCCCTCCACTTT
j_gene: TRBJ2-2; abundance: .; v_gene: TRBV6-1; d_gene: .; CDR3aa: CASSVGTGELFF; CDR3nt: TGTGCCAGCAGTGTGGGTACCGGGGAGCTGTTTTTT
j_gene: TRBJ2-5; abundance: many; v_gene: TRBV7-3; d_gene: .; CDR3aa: CASSTRQRRETQYF; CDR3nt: TGTGCCAGCAGTACGAGACAGAGAAGGGAGACCCAGTACTTC
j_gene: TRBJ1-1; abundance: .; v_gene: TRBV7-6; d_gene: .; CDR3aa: CASSLNNGGTEAFF; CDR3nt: TGTGCCAGCAGCTTGAACAATGGGGGGACTGAAGCTTTCTTT
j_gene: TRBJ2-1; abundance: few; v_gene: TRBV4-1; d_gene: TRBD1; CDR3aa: CASSYQGASYNEQFF; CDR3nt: TGCGCCAGCAGCTACCAGGGGGCCTCCTACAATGAGCAGTTCTTC
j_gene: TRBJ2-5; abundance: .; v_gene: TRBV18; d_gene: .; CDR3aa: CASSPSGGRQETQYF; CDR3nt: TGTGCCAGCTCACCCAGCGGAGGGCGTCAAGAGACCCAGTACTTC
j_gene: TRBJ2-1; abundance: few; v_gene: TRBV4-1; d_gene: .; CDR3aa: CASSQPPGAYNEQFF; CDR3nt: TGCGCCAGCAGCCAACCCCCAGGGGCCTACAATGAGCAGTTCTTC
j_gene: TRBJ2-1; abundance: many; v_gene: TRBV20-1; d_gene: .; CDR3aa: CTARVTDNEQFF; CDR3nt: TGCACCGCGAGAGTGACTGACAATGAGCAGTTCTTC
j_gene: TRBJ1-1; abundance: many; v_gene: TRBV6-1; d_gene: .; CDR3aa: CASRRGRAGTEAFF; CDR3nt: TGTGCCAGCAGGAGGGGCAGGGCGGGCACTGAAGCTTTCTTT
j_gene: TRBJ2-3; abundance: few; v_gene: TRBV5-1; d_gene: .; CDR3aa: CASSLLPDTVDTQYF; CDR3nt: TGCGCCAGCAGCTTGCTTCCTGATACCGTGGATACGCAGTATTTT
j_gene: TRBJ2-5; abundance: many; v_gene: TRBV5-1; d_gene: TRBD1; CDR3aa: CASSPIDRGFKETQYF; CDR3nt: TGCGCCAGCAGCCCAATCGACAGGGGATTTAAAGAGACCCAGTACTTC
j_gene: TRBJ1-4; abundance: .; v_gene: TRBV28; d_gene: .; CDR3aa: CASSLGGLSNEKLFF; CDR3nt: TGTGCCAGCAGTTTGGGCGGACTATCTAATGAAAAACTGTTTTTT
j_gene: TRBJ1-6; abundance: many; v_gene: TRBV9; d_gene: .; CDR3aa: CASSSGSSYNSPLHF; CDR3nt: TGTGCCAGCAGCTCAGGGAGCTCCTATAATTCACCCCTCCACTTT
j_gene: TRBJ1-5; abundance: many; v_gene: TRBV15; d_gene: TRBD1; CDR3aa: CASRSTGGKGQPQHF; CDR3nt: TGTGCCTCGAGGAGTACAGGGGGTAAGGGACAGCCCCAGCATTTT
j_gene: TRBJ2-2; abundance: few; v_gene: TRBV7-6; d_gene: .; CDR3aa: CASSLAGSAAGELFF; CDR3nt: TGTGCCAGCAGCTTAGCGGGGTCCGCGGCCGGGGAGCTGTTTTTT
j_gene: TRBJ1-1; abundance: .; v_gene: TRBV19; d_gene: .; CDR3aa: CASMEGRAWNTEAFF; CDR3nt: TGTGCCAGTATGGAGGGGCGGGCGTGGAACACTGAAGCTTTCTTT